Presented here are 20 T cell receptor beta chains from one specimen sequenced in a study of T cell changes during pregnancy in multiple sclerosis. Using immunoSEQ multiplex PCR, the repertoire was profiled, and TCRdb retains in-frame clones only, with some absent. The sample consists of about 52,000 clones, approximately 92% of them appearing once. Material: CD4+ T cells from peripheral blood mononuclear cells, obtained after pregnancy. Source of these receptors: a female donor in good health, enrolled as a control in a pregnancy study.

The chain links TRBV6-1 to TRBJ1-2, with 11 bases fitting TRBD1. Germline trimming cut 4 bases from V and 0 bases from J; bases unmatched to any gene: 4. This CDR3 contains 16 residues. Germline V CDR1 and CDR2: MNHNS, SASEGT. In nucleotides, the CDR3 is TGTGCCAGCAGTGGGGACAGGGGGGTAGCTAACTATGGCTACACCTTC. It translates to CASSGDRGVANYGYTF.

CDR3 in amino acids: CASRQNQEKLFF. CDR3 DNA sequence: TGTGCCAGCAGACAGAACCAAGAAAAACTGTTTTTT. This chain links TRBV14 with TRBJ1-4, with D uncertain. CDR1 is SGHDN and CDR2 is FVKESK in the germline V gene. V gave up 6 bases and J gave up 8 bases, with 10 bases separating them. The length of the CDR3 is 12 residues.

CDR3 DNA sequence: TGTGCCAGCAGCCAATCGGGGGGGGGACAGGGGAACTTCTTT. Its protein product is CASSQSGGGQGNFF. The genes are TRBV5-6 and TRBJ1-1, with TRBD1 matching over 10 bases. V shed 4 bases and J 14 bases; nucleotides not matched to a gene: 14. The CDR3 covers 14 residues. From germline, CDR1 is SGHDT and CDR2 YYEEEE.

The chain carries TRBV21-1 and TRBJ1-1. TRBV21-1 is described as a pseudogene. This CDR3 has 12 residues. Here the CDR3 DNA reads TGTGCCAGCAGCACTGGGGGGAGGGGAGCTTTCTTT. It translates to CASSTGGRGAFF.

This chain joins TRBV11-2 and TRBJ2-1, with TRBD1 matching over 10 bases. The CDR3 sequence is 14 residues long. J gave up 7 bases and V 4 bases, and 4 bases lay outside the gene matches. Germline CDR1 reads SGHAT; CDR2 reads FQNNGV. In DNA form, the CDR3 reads TGTGCCAGCAGCTCCCGGGACAGGGGTAATGAGCAGTTCTTC. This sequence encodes CASSSRDRGNEQFF.

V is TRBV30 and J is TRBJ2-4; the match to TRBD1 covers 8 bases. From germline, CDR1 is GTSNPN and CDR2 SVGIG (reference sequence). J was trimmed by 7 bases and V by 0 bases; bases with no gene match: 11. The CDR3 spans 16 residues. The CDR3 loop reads CAWSVRIGQGGNIQYF. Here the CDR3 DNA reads TGTGCCTGGAGTGTACGGATCGGACAGGGCGGGAACATTCAGTACTTC.

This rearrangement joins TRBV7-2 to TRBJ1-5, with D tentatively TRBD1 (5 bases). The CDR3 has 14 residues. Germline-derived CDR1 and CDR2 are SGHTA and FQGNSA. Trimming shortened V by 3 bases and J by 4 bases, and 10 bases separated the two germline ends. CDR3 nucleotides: TGTGCCAGCAGCTTGAGGGGAGGGAATCAGCCCCAGCATTTT. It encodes CASSLRGGNQPQHF.

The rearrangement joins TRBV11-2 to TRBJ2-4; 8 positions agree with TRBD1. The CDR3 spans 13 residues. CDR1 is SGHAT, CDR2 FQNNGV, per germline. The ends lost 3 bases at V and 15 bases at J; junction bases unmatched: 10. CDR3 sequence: CASSFLTGTGLYF. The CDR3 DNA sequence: TGTGCCAGCAGCTTTCTAACCGGGACAGGCTTGTACTTC.

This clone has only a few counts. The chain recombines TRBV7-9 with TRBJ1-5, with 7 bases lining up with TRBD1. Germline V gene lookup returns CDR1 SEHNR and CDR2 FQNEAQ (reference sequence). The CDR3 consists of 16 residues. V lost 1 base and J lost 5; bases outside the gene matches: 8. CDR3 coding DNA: TGTGCCAGCAGCTTAGGATATGGGACAGCATATCAGCCCCAGCATTTT. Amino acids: CASSLGYGTAYQPQHF.

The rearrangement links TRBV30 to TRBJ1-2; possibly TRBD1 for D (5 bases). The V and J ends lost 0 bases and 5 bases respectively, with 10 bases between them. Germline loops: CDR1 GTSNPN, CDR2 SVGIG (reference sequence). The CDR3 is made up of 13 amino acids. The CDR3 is CAWSVDSQYGYTF. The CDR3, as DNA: TGTGCCTGGAGTGTAGACAGCCAATATGGCTACACCTTC. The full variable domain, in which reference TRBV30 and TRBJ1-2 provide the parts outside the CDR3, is SQTIHQWPATLVQPVGSPLSLECTVEGTSNPNLYWYRQAAGRGLQLLFYSVGIGQISSEVPQNLSASRPQDRQFILSSKKLLLSDSGFYLCAWSVDSQYGYTFGSGTRLTVV.

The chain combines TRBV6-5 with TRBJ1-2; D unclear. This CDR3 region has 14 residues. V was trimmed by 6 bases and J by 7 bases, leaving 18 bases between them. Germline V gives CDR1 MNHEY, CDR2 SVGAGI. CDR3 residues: CASSPPRGRGGYTF. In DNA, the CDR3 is TGTGCCAGCAGCCCCCCTCGAGGGAGAGGTGGCTACACCTTC.

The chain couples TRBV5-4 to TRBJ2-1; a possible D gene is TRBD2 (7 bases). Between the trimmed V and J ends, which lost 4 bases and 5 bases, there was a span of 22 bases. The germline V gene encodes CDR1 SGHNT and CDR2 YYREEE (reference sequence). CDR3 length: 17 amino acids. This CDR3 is CASSQAWRRGGDNEQFF. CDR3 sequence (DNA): TGTGCCAGCAGCCAAGCCTGGAGGAGGGGGGGTGACAATGAGCAGTTCTTC.

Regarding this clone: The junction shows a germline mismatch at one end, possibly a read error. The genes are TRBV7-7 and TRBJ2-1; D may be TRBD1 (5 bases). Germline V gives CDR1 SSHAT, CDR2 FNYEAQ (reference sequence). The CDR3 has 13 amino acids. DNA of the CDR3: TGTGCTAGCAGCTCGCAGGGAAACAATGAGCAGTTCTTC. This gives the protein CASSSQGNNEQFF.

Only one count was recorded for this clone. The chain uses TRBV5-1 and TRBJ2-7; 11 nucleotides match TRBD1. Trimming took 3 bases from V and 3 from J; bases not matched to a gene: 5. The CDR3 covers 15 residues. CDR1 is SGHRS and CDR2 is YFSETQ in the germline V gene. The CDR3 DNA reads TGCGCCAGCAGCTGGGGGGGGACAGGGGGCTACGAGCAGTACTTC. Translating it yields CASSWGGTGGYEQYF.

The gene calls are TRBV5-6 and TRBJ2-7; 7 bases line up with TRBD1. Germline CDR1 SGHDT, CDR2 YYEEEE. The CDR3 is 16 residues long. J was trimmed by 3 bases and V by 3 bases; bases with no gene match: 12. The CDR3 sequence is CASSSPGTVDIYEQYF. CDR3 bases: TGTGCCAGCAGCTCACCCGGGACAGTGGACATCTACGAGCAGTACTTC.

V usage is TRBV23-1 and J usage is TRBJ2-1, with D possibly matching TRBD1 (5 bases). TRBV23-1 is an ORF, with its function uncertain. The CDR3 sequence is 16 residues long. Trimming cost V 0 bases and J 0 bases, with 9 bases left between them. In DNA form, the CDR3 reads TGCGCCAGCAGTCAATCAAGGCAGGGCTCCTACAATGAGCAGTTCTTC. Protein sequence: CASSQSRQGSYNEQFF.

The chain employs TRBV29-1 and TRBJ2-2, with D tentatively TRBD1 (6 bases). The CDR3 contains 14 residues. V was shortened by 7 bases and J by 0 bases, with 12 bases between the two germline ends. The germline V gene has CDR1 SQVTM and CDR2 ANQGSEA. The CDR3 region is CSAYDRTNTGELFF. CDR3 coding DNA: TGCAGCGCTTACGACAGGACGAACACCGGGGAGCTGTTTTTT.

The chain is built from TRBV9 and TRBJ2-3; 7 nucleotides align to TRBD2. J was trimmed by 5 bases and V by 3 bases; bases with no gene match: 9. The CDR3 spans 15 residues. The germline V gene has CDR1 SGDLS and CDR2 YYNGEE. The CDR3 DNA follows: TGTGCCAGCAGCGAGCGGGGAATGGGGGTAGATACGCAGTATTTT. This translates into CASSERGMGVDTQYF. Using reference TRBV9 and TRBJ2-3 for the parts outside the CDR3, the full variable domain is DSGVTQTPKHLITATGQRVTLRCSPRSGDLSVYWYQQSLDQGLQFLIQYYNGEERAKGNILERFSAQQFPDLHSELNLSSLELGDSALYFCASSERGMGVDTQYFGPGTRLTVL.

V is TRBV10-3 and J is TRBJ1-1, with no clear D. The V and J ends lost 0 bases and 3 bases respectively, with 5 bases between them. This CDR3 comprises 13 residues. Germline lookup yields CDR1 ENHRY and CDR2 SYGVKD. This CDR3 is CAISESQDTEAFF. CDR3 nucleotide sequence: TGTGCCATCAGTGAGTCTCAGGACACTGAAGCTTTCTTT.

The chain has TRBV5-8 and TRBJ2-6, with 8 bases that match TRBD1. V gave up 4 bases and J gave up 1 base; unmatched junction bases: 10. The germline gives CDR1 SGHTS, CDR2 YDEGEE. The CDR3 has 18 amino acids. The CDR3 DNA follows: TGTGCCAGCAGCGCGAGACAGGGGTACGGATCTGGGGCCAACGTCCTGACTTTC. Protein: CASSARQGYGSGANVLTF.